The 18 T cell receptor beta chains listed next were all sequenced from one sample in a study of blood T cell repertoires in COVID-19. The table came from immunoSEQ multiplex PCR; TCRdb's copy has only in-frame clones and leaves some out. The sample has fewer than 450,000 clones, over 70% seen once; the top ten hold about 6%. Sequenced sample: peripheral blood. These receptors were obtained from a woman aged 45-65 years with COVID-19, enrolled during active disease.

The CDR3 is CASSPTGSGVTQYF. CDR3 DNA sequence: TGTGCCAGCAGCCCTACCGGGAGCGGGGTTACGCAGTATTTT. The chain employs TRBV7-9 and TRBJ2-3; 7 nucleotides align to TRBD2. Germline CDR1 is SEHNR and CDR2 is FQNEAQ (reference sequence). J gave up 8 bases and V 5 bases, and 10 bases lay outside the gene matches. The CDR3 loop spans 14 amino acids.

This chain connects TRBV9 to TRBJ2-1, with D maybe TRBD2 (5 bases). The V gene lost 7 bases and the J gene lost 5 bases, with 10 bases spanning the gap. This CDR3 is 12 amino acids long. Germline V gene data show CDR1 as SGDLS and CDR2 as YYNGEE. The CDR3 region has the DNA TGTGCCAGCTCCGACTACCACAATGAGCAGTTCTTC. It yields the protein CASSDYHNEQFF.

This chain joins TRBV2 and TRBJ2-7, with D perhaps matching TRBD1 (6 bases). The CDR3 totals 21 residues. Germline V gives CDR1 SNHLY, CDR2 FYNNEI. V shed 6 bases and J shed 3 bases, with 36 bases lying between them. As DNA, the CDR3 is TGTGCCAGCAGCGATCCTTTGCCTCCGGGACACCACCCACACTCCTTCTACGAGCAGTACTTC. Protein: CASSDPLPPGHHPHSFYEQYF.

The rearrangement links TRBV24-1 to TRBJ2-1, with a weak D call TRBD2 (6 bases). CDR3 length: 18 residues. V was pared by 4 bases and J by 5 bases, with 23 bases between. The germline gives CDR1 KGHDR, CDR2 SFDVKD. This CDR3 reads CATSDPSRDSVLNNEQFF. CDR3 bases: TGTGCCACCAGTGACCCGTCCCGGGACTCAGTCCTAAACAATGAGCAGTTCTTC.

The rearrangement joins TRBV6-5 to TRBJ1-5; D remains ambiguous. CDR1 MNHEY and CDR2 SVGAGI come from the germline V gene. This CDR3 region has 13 residues. V lost 7 bases and J lost 4, with 11 bases in between. Written as DNA, the CDR3 is TGTGCCAGCACCACGGGAGGGAATCAGCCCCAGCATTTT. Translated, it gives CASTTGGNQPQHF.

The DNA for the CDR3 is TGTGCCAGCAGTGCCGGGAGCTACGAGCAGTACTTC. Protein sequence: CASSAGSYEQYF. The chain uses TRBV6-2 or TRBV6-3 and TRBJ2-7; perhaps TRBD2 as D (6 bases). The CDR3 contains 12 residues. V lost 5 bases, J lost 3 bases, and 8 bases lay in between. The germline V gene encodes CDR1 MNHEY and CDR2 SVGEGT.

The J gene is TRBJ2-3, the V gene TRBV2; 8 bases map to TRBD1. This CDR3 has 16 amino acids. V dropped 5 bases and J dropped 0; count of bases not matched to a gene: 7. The V gene's germline CDR1 is SNHLY and CDR2 FYNNEI. The chain's CDR3 is CASSPRGTGSTDTQYF. CDR3 sequence (DNA): TGTGCCAGCAGTCCAAGAGGGACAGGTAGCACAGATACGCAGTATTTT.

The rearrangement joins TRBV9 to TRBJ1-5; 11 bases line up with TRBD1. CDR3 length equals 15 residues. CDR1 is SGDLS and CDR2 is YYNGEE in the germline V gene. V trimming: 3 bases; J trimming: 4 bases; junction bases outside the gene matches: 3. The CDR3 DNA is TGTGCCAGCAGCGGGGACAGGGGGATTAATCAGCCCCAGCATTTT. Translating gives CASSGDRGINQPQHF.

This clone is a singleton in its sample. This chain connects TRBV2 to TRBJ2-1; TRBD2 might be the D (6 bases). This CDR3 comprises 11 residues. Deletions cut 8 bases from V and 13 bases from J, with 15 bases between. CDR1 is SNHLY, CDR2 FYNNEI, per germline. In DNA, the CDR3 is TGTGCCAGCTCGGGGGTAGCTAGCCAGTTCTTC. It yields the protein CASSGVASQFF.

CDR3 DNA: TGTGCCAGTAGTGACCGACAGGGGATTGAAGCTTTCTTT. Translated, it gives CASSDRQGIEAFF. This rearrangement joins TRBV19 to TRBJ1-1; the match to TRBD1 covers 8 bases. Germline assignment: CDR1 LNHDA and CDR2 SQIVND (reference sequence). Losses at the gene ends were 5 bases for V and 7 bases for J; bases not matched to a gene: 6. The CDR3 contains 13 residues.

About this clone: Different DNA sequences within this sample yield the same CDR3. CDR3 bases: TGCGCCAGCAGCCAAGAGAGGTTAGCGGGAGTCAATGAGCAGTTCTTC. The encoded protein is CASSQERLAGVNEQFF. The chain carries TRBV4-1 and TRBJ2-1, with 9 bases identical to TRBD2. Germline assignment: CDR1 MGHRA and CDR2 YSYEKL. Trimming removed 0 bases from V and 6 bases from J; junction bases left unmatched: 6. The CDR3 covers 16 residues.

V is TRBV10-3 and J is TRBJ2-2; 12 bases line up with TRBD2. V trimming: 6 bases; J trimming: 5 bases; junction bases outside the gene matches: 7. The CDR3 extends over 16 amino acids. Germline CDR1 reads ENHRY; CDR2 reads SYGVKD. CDR3 region: CAISLGGLAGTGELFF. CDR3 bases: TGTGCCATCAGCCTCGGCGGACTAGCGGGAACCGGGGAGCTGTTTTTT.

The gene calls are TRBV30 and TRBJ2-7; D might be TRBD1 (5 bases). CDR3 length: 12 amino acids. The V end lost 4 bases, the J end lost 2 bases, and 9 bases lay between the germline ends. From germline, CDR1 is GTSNPN and CDR2 SVGIG (reference sequence). CDR3 amino acids: CAWTRGTYEQYF. CDR3 nucleotides: TGTGCCTGGACTAGGGGTACCTACGAGCAGTACTTC.

This CDR3 reads CATSEGQSEKLFF. The CDR3 nucleotides read TGTGCCACCAGTGAGGGACAGAGTGAAAAACTGTTTTTT. This sequence joins TRBV24-1 and TRBJ1-4; the match to TRBD1 covers 7 bases. Per germline, CDR1 KGHDR and CDR2 SFDVKD. The V and J ends lost 4 bases and 7 bases, in that order; junction bases with no gene match: 2. This CDR3 has 13 amino acids.

This clone was detected only once. The V call is TRBV5-1, the J call TRBJ1-4; 7 positions match TRBD1. After removal of 6 bases from V and 4 bases from J, the junction contained 6 bases not matched to a gene. CDR1 is SGHRS, CDR2 YFSETQ, per germline. This CDR3 has 14 amino acids. The CDR3 loop reads CASTRDSLNEKLFF. The DNA of the CDR3 is TGCGCCAGCACCCGGGACAGCCTTAATGAAAAACTGTTTTTT.

The chain uses TRBV19 and TRBJ1-5, with 7 positions matching TRBD1. Trimming took 6 bases from V and 7 from J; bases not matched to a gene: 9. The germline CDR1 and CDR2 sequences are LNHDA and SQIVND (reference sequence). The CDR3 spans 14 residues. Written as DNA, the CDR3 is TGTGCCAGTAGCACCGACAGGGATGGACAGCCCCAGCATTTT. Translating it yields CASSTDRDGQPQHF.

The chain uses TRBV12-3 or TRBV12-4 and TRBJ2-3; 7 bases are shared with TRBD1. This CDR3 is built from 13 residues. J was trimmed by 5 bases and V by 6 bases; bases with no gene match: 5. CDR3 sequence (DNA): TGTGCCAGCAGGTATGACAGGGAAGATACGCAGTATTTT. Translation gives CASRYDREDTQYF.

The V call is TRBV6-2 or TRBV6-3, the J call TRBJ1-1; 10 nucleotides agree with TRBD1. J gave up 0 bases and V 1 base, and 5 bases lay outside the gene matches. The CDR3 is 17 amino acids. Germline V gene lookup returns CDR1 MNHEY and CDR2 SVGEGT. The CDR3 sequence is CASSYFTGQGLNTEAFF. CDR3 nucleotides: TGTGCCAGCAGTTACTTTACGGGACAGGGGTTGAACACTGAAGCTTTCTTT.